These T cell receptor beta chains were read from a single sample in a study of spatial heterogeneity in lung cancer. TCRdb reprocessed the 5' RACE reads with MiXCR, giving one entry per CDR3 protein. Counted here are about 85,000 distinct CDR3 sequences, approximately 18% occurring once; the ten biggest clones make up roughly 6.2%. This material consisted of PBMCs, taken at surgery. The receptors here all came from a male donor with early-stage non-small cell lung cancer. Both conserved end residues are part of each CDR3. The D gene is left open where the match is weak. The size field is filled for only some rows; it gives once, few, many or a size class.

CDR3 length	V gene	clone size	D gene	J gene	CDR3 DNA	CDR3 protein
14	TRBV7-8	few	TRBD1	TRBJ1-3	TGTGCCAGCAGCTCGACAGGGAGAGGAAACACCATATATTTT	CASSSTGRGNTIYF
15	TRBV11-2	few	TRBD1	TRBJ2-4	TGTGCCAGCAGCGCGTGGACAGGGGGCAGATACATTCAGTACTTC	CASSAWTGGRYIQYF
15	TRBV5-1	NA	TRBD1	TRBJ1-1	TGCGCCAGCAGCATCCAAGGACAGGGTGAGACTGAAGCTTTCTTT	CASSIQGQGETEAFF
13	TRBV6-6	NA	TRBD1	TRBJ2-7	TGTGCCAGCAACACAGGGGGCAGCTACGAGCAGTACTTC	CASNTGGSYEQYF
13	TRBV5-5	few	NA	TRBJ2-7	TGTGCCAGCAGCTTGGGGGAGTCCTACGAGCAGTACTTC	CASSLGESYEQYF
13	TRBV10-2	few	TRBD1	TRBJ1-1	TGCGCCAGCACCTGGACAGGGGGCACTGAAGCTTTCTTT	CASTWTGGTEAFF
13	TRBV5-1	NA	NA	TRBJ2-7	TGCGCCAGCAGCTTGGGGGACGACCGGTCGCGGTACTTC	CASSLGDDRSRYF
13	TRBV27	NA	TRBD1	TRBJ1-1	TGTGCCAGCAGTTTAGTGACAGGGGGTGAAGCTTTCTTT	CASSLVTGGEAFF
13	TRBV15	once	NA	TRBJ2-5	TGTGCCACCAGCAGGATAGGAAAAGAGACCCAGTACTTC	CATSRIGKETQYF
10	TRBV28	NA	NA	TRBJ2-7	TGTGCCAGCAGCGACTACGAGCAGTACTTC	CASSDYEQYF
15	TRBV20-1	NA	TRBD2	TRBJ2-2	TGCAGTGCTAGGCTGCTAGCGGGAGGCACCGGGGAGCTGTTTTTT	CSARLLAGGTGELFF
13	TRBV6-1	many	TRBD1	TRBJ1-2	TGTGCCAGCAGTGTGACAGGGGTGGATGGCTACACCTTC	CASSVTGVDGYTF
15	TRBV4-3	few	TRBD1	TRBJ1-2	TGCGCCAGCAGCCGACAACAGGGGGACTCCTATGGCTACACCTTC	CASSRQQGDSYGYTF
14	TRBV6-5	NA	NA	TRBJ1-1	TGTGCCAGCAGTTACTCGGTCAGGGAGTATGAAGCTTTCTTT	CASSYSVREYEAFF
13	TRBV12-3/TRBV12-4	many	TRBD1	TRBJ2-7	TGTGCCAGCGGTGACAGGGTTGTTGACGAGCAGTACTTC	CASGDRVVDEQYF
13	TRBV18	few	NA	TRBJ1-1	TGTGCCAGCTCACCCCTGGGGGACACTGAAGCTTTCTTT	CASSPLGDTEAFF
14	TRBV9	few	NA	TRBJ2-3	TGTGCCAGCAGCCCTCAGGTGCTTACAGATACGCAGTATTTT	CASSPQVLTDTQYF
13	TRBV6-2/TRBV6-3	many	TRBD1	TRBJ1-2	TGTGCCAGCAGCCCCGACAGGGAACGTGGCTACACCTTC	CASSPDRERGYTF
12	TRBV28	NA	NA	TRBJ1-5	TGTGCCAGCAGTCTGGTCAATCAGCCCCAGCATTTT	CASSLVNQPQHF
13	TRBV28	many	NA	TRBJ1-1	TGTGCCAGCAGAACGCAGGGGCCAACTGAAGCTTTCTTT	CASRTQGPTEAFF
15	TRBV7-2	many	TRBD1	TRBJ2-1	TGTGCCAGCAGCCCACAGGGGGCCCACAACAATGAGCAGTTCTTC	CASSPQGAHNNEQFF
15	TRBV10-3	many	NA	TRBJ2-2	TGTGCCATCAGTGGGGCAGCCTCGGACACCGGGGAGCTGTTTTTT	CAISGAASDTGELFF
13	TRBV20-1	few	TRBD1	TRBJ2-2	TGCAGTGCTCCACGACAGGGAAATGGGGAGCTGTTTTTT	CSAPRQGNGELFF
21	TRBV7-2	NA	TRBD2	TRBJ2-2	TGTGCCAGCAGCTCTACCGTCTCGTCTTCCGGGACTAGCCCTAGGGCCGGGGAGCTGTTTTTT	CASSSTVSSSGTSPRAGELFF
13	TRBV12-3/TRBV12-4	NA	TRBD1	TRBJ2-1	TGTGCCAGCAGTCCGGACAGGGACAATGAGCAGTTCTTC	CASSPDRDNEQFF
16	TRBV28	few	NA	TRBJ2-6	TGTGCCAGCAGTTTAAGGGCAGGGTCCGGGGCCAACGTCCTGACTTTC	CASSLRAGSGANVLTF
14	TRBV20-1	medium-sized	NA	TRBJ2-2	TGCAGTGCCGCCTGCCAGAACTTCACCGGGGAGCTGTTTTTT	CSAACQNFTGELFF
13	TRBV12-5	few	NA	TRBJ2-2	TGTGCTAGTGGGATGGAACGTACCGGGGAGCTGTTTTTT	CASGMERTGELFF
16	TRBV11-2	few	TRBD1	TRBJ1-1	TGTGCCAGCAGCTTATACCCATATACAGGGGAAACTGAAGCTTTCTTT	CASSLYPYTGETEAFF
14	TRBV2	few	NA	TRBJ1-2	TGTGCCAGCAGTGAATTGGGCAGAGACTATGGCTACACCTTC	CASSELGRDYGYTF
14	TRBV18	NA	NA	TRBJ1-5	TGTGCTAGCTCACCGGGGGACACCTATCAGCCCCAGCATTTT	CASSPGDTYQPQHF
13	TRBV2	few	TRBD1	TRBJ2-7	TGTGCCAGTGCCGGGACAGGGGCCTACGAGCAGTACTTC	CASAGTGAYEQYF
15	TRBV10-3	NA	TRBD2	TRBJ2-7	TGTGCCATCAGCAGCCCCGGACTAGCTGTCTACGAGCAGTACTTC	CAISSPGLAVYEQYF
16	TRBV24-1	NA	TRBD1	TRBJ2-1	TGTGCCACCAGTGACACGGACAGGGGCGACTACAATGAGCAGTTCTTC	CATSDTDRGDYNEQFF
15	TRBV27	NA	NA	TRBJ2-7	TGTGCCAGCAGTTTGTTTAGCGGAAATCCCTACGAGCAGTACTTC	CASSLFSGNPYEQYF
14	TRBV3-1	NA	TRBD2	TRBJ2-1	TGTGCCAGCAGCCAAGACGGGACTAGCAGTGAGCAGTTCTTC	CASSQDGTSSEQFF
16	TRBV7-6	many	NA	TRBJ2-1	TGTGCCAGCAGCCAGGGGGGCCTCAGCTCCTACAATGAGCAGTTCTTC	CASSQGGLSSYNEQFF
14	TRBV2	few	NA	TRBJ1-5	TGTGCCAGCAGTGAAGCTGATGTCCGGCAGCCCCAGCATTTT	CASSEADVRQPQHF
15	TRBV2	NA	NA	TRBJ1-5	TGTGCCAGCAGCGGGGCGGGGACAAAGAATCAGCCCCAGCATTTT	CASSGAGTKNQPQHF
12	TRBV2	NA	NA	TRBJ1-1	TGTGCCAGCAGGGGGGTGGACACTGAAGCTTTCTTT	CASRGVDTEAFF
15	TRBV7-8	few	NA	TRBJ2-2	TGTGCCAGCAGCTCGAGGACAAGGAACACCGGGGAGCTGTTTTTT	CASSSRTRNTGELFF
16	TRBV5-6	few	NA	TRBJ2-3	TGTGCCAGCAGCTTGGCTGTCAGCGCCTACACAGATACGCAGTATTTT	CASSLAVSAYTDTQYF
16	TRBV7-2	NA	NA	TRBJ1-1	TGTGCCAGCAGCCCCAGGTTGAGCCGAATGAACACTGAAGCTTTCTTT	CASSPRLSRMNTEAFF
15	TRBV15	many	NA	TRBJ1-5	TGTGCCACCAGCTTGCCGGCCGGGGTCAATCAGCCCCAGCATTTT	CATSLPAGVNQPQHF
12	TRBV29-1	NA	NA	TRBJ2-3	TGCAGCGGGCGGGGTGCCGCAGATACGCAGTATTTT	CSGRGAADTQYF